Sequencing of this T cell receptor (beta chain) was carried out in a study of PD-1 blockade in classical Hodgkin lymphoma. V shed 7 bases, J shed 5 bases, and the junction held 4 bases outside the gene matches. Germline values: CDR1 SGHKS, CDR2 YYEKEE (reference sequence). This CDR3 comprises 13 residues. Time point defined: newly diagnosed, previously untreated cHL patient sample. CD4+ T cells were purified from thawed PBMCs by magnetic negative selection. Measured with immunoSEQ multiplex PCR; TCRdb has only the in-frame clones, and not every one. This sample has tens of thousands of clones, with 90% found just once.

The material sequenced was CD4+ T cells from blood. The V gene is TRBV5-5, the J gene TRBJ1-4; TRBD1 matches at 8 bases. This receptor was taken from a human donor with classical Hodgkin lymphoma. This chain's CDR3 is CASYRTGNEKLFF. The CDR3 nucleotides read TGTGCCAGCTACCGGACAGGGAATGAAAAACTGTTTTTT.